This TCR beta chain was documented in a study of T cell responses to AZD1222 COVID-19 vaccine. Study results and caveats: Regions 160-218 and 743-854 held dominance among vaccine-associated CD4 TCRs, which spanned spike. Two AZD1222 administrations were followed by greater Spike-specific TCR breadth and depth.

Assay used: immunoSEQ multiplex PCR; TCRdb lists only in-frame clones, some missing. This sample carries roughly 76,000 clones, 75% to 90% of them seen once, and the ten largest clones take about 2.5%. The CDR3 extends over 15 amino acids. Germline-derived CDR1 and CDR2 are LNHDA and SQIVND (reference sequence). Trimming removed 5 bases from V and 1 base from J, with 14 bases in between. As concerns this clone: The antigen remains unidentified.

Source: peripheral blood, taken on day 0 of AZD1222 vaccination. This TCR was sampled from an adult in good health. The chain employs TRBV19 and TRBJ1-1, with D maybe TRBD1 (5 bases). The CDR3 reads CASSRREGRNTEAFF. The CDR3 DNA is TGTGCCAGTAGTCGCCGGGAGGGGAGGAACACTGAAGCTTTCTTT.